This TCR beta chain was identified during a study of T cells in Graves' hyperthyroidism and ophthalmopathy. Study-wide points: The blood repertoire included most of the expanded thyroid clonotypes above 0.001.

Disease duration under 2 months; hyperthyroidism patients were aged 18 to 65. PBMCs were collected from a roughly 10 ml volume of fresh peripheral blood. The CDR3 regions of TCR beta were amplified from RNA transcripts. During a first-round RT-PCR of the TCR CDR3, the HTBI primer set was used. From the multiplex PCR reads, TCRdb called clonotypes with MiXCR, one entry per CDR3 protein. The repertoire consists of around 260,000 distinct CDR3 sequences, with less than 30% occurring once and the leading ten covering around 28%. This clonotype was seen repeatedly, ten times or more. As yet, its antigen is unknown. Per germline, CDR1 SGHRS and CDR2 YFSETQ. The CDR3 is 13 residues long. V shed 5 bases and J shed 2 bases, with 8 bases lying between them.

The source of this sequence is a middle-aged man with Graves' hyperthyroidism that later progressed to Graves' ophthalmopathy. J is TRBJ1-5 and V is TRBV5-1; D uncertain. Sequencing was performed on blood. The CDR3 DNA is TGCGCCAGCAGTCAATTCCGCAATCAGCCCCAGCATTTT. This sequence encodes CASSQFRNQPQHF. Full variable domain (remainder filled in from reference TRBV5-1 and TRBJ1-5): KAGVTQTPRYLIKTRGQQVTLSCSPISGHRSVSWYQQTPGQGLQFLFEYFSETQRNKGNFPGRFSGRQFSNSRSEMNVSTLELGDSALYLCASSQFRNQPQHFGDGTRLSIL.